Below are 32 T cell receptor beta chains sequenced from a single sample in a study of shared clonotypes between healthy human individuals. Assay: immunoSEQ multiplex PCR; the TCRdb copy retains only in-frame clones and omits some. The sample yields about 980,000 clones, more than 75% seen once. Sequencing was carried out using memory CD4+ T cells sorted from blood. Subset specified: CD45RA-negative fraction. The receptors shown here come from a man aged 18 to 29 in good health.

There are a few counts of this clone. This chain uses TRBV7-9 with TRBJ1-6, with unresolved D. The CDR3 contains 13 residues. CDR1 and CDR2 (germline): SEHNR, FQNEAQ (reference sequence). Trimming shortened V by 6 bases and J by 6 bases, and 9 bases separated the two germline ends. The CDR3 here is CASSLQSNSPLHF. In nucleotides, the CDR3 is TGTGCCAGCAGTCTGCAGAGTAATTCACCCCTCCACTTT. Supplemented by reference TRBV7-9 and TRBJ1-6, the full variable domain reads DTGVSQNPRHKITKRGQNVTFRCDPISEHNRLYWYRQTLGQGPEFLTYFQNEAQLEKSRLLSDRFSAERPKGSFSTLEIQRTEQGDSAMYLCASSLQSNSPLHFGNGTRLTVT.

This chain links TRBV29-1 with TRBJ1-6; possibly TRBD1 for D (6 bases). V was cut by 4 bases and J by 5 bases, with 15 bases left in between. Germline values: CDR1 SQVTM, CDR2 ANQGSEA. The CDR3 loop spans 15 amino acids. The CDR3 region is CSVVFSGADNSPLHF. DNA for the CDR3: TGCAGCGTTGTTTTTTCAGGGGCCGATAATTCACCCCTCCACTTT.

The rearrangement uses TRBV29-1 and TRBJ1-2; 8 bases align to TRBD1. The CDR3 consists of 13 residues. Germline V CDR1 and CDR2: SQVTM, ANQGSEA. The V gene end was trimmed by 6 bases and the J gene end by 2 bases; junction bases not matched to a gene: 5. DNA of the CDR3: TGCAGCGTGAGGACAGGGAAGAACTATGGCTACACCTTC. Translating it yields CSVRTGKNYGYTF. The variable domain in full, completed from reference TRBV29-1 and TRBJ1-2, reads SAVISQKPSRDICQRGTSLTIQCQVDSQVTMMFWYRQQPGQSLTLIATANQGSEATYESGFVIDKFPISRPNLTFSTLTVSNMSPEDSSIYLCSVRTGKNYGYTFGSGTRLTVV.

In its sample, this clone was seen many times. The sample has other DNA sequences that encode this CDR3 too. J is TRBJ2-2 and V is TRBV7-2, with 13 bases that match TRBD2. CDR1 and CDR2 (germline): SGHTA, FQGNSA. The CDR3 is 15 amino acids. With V trimmed by 4 bases and J by 5 bases, 1 base remained unmatched. The CDR3 coding sequence is TGTGCCAGCAGCTCGGGACTAGCGGGGACCGGGGAGCTGTTTTTT. Protein sequence: CASSSGLAGTGELFF.

Comments on this clone: The junction departs from germline at one end; a sequencing error may be responsible. The V gene is TRBV7-9, the J gene TRBJ1-4; D not resolved. CDR1 and CDR2 from the germline V gene are SEHNR and FQNEAQ (reference sequence). The length of the CDR3 is 14 residues. This chain's CDR3 is CASSLAERNEKLFF. CDR3 bases: TGTGCCAGCAGCCTAGCGGAAAGAAATGAAAAACTGTTTTTT.

This clone occurred a few times. The CDR3 DNA is TGTGCTAGTGGCCCCCGTTGGGACTCTGGAAACACCATATATTTT. Protein product: CASGPRWDSGNTIYF. The chain links TRBV12-5 to TRBJ1-3; D call uncertain. The CDR3 runs to 15 residues. Germline-derived CDR1 and CDR2 are LGHNT and FRNRAP. Trimming pared 6 bases from V and 0 bases from J, leaving 12 bases between.

This clone has only one observation. The chain joins TRBV7-2 to TRBJ1-1, with a tentative D call TRBD1 (5 bases). The CDR3 contains 16 residues. Germline V lookup: CDR1 SGHTA, CDR2 FQGNSA. Trimming stripped 5 bases from V and 4 bases from J, with 20 bases between. DNA of the CDR3: TGTGCCAGCAGCCCCAAGCCCCAGGGCGGGGGCACTGAAGCTTTCTTT. Its translation: CASSPKPQGGGTEAFF. The full variable domain, its missing parts supplied by reference TRBV7-2 and TRBJ1-1, is GAGVSQSPSNKVTEKGKDVELRCDPISGHTALYWYRQSLGQGLEFLIYFQGNSAPDKSGLPSDRFSAERTGGSVSTLTIQRTQQEDSAVYLCASSPKPQGGGTEAFFGQGTRLTVV.

The DNA for the CDR3 is TGTGCCAGCCGATCAACCGGACAGGGGGGGACTGAAGCTTTCTTT. Translated, it gives CASRSTGQGGTEAFF. The chain combines TRBV6-1 with TRBJ1-1, with 10 bases fitting TRBD1. The germline V gene has CDR1 MNHNS and CDR2 SASEGT. CDR3 length equals 15 residues. With 8 bases clipped from V and 5 bases from J, the junction kept 11 bases outside the gene matches.

The chain links TRBV6-5 to TRBJ1-5, with 8 bases fitting TRBD1. J was trimmed by 5 bases and V by 2 bases; bases with no gene match: 5. This CDR3 spans 15 amino acids. CDR1 MNHEY and CDR2 SVGAGI come from the germline V gene. For the CDR3, the DNA is TGTGCCAGCAGTTACAACAGGGGGAAGGATCAGCCCCAGCATTTT. Residues: CASSYNRGKDQPQHF.

The gene calls are TRBV5-1 and TRBJ2-7, with D possibly TRBD2 on 5 matching bases. The CDR3 is 16 amino acids. Germline V CDR1 and CDR2: SGHRS, YFSETQ. Trimming cost V 0 bases and J 0 bases, with 13 bases left between them. CDR3 loop: CASSLESGKVSYEQYF. The DNA of the CDR3 is TGCGCCAGCAGCTTGGAGTCGGGGAAGGTCTCCTACGAGCAGTACTTC.

The count of this clone is one. The gene calls are TRBV29-1 and TRBJ2-2; no clear D. This CDR3 is built from 12 residues. V shed 4 bases and J shed 7 bases, with 10 bases lying between them. The germline V gene encodes CDR1 SQVTM and CDR2 ANQGSEA. The CDR3 region has the DNA TGCAGCGTTGCCCAAGGTGGCGGGGAGCTGTTTTTT. Amino acid sequence: CSVAQGGGELFF.

This chain connects TRBV11-2 to TRBJ2-1, with D possibly matching TRBD2 (5 bases). Germline V gives CDR1 SGHAT, CDR2 FQNNGV. The V end was cut by 0 bases, the J end by 7 bases, with 13 bases between. CDR3 length: 15 amino acids. The CDR3 spells CASSLDRGLWNEQFF. The CDR3 bases are TGTGCCAGCAGCTTAGACCGAGGGTTGTGGAATGAGCAGTTCTTC. Complete variable domain (other parts from reference TRBV11-2 and TRBJ2-1): EAGVAQSPRYKIIEKRQSVAFWCNPISGHATLYWYQQILGQGPKLLIQFQNNGVVDDSQLPKDRFSAERLKGVDSTLKIQPAKLEDSAVYLCASSLDRGLWNEQFFGPGTRLTVL.

V gene TRBV13 combines with J gene TRBJ2-2, with a tentative D call TRBD1 (6 bases). The CDR3 consists of 15 residues. Deletions cut 5 bases from V and 3 bases from J, with 13 bases between. Germline assignment: CDR1 PRHDT and CDR2 FYEKMQ (reference sequence). The CDR3 loop is CASSPWGLYTGELFF. The DNA for the CDR3 is TGTGCCAGCAGCCCCTGGGGGCTCTACACCGGGGAGCTGTTTTTT.

Comment on this clone: This may come from a read error, since a much larger clone is one base off. This rearrangement joins TRBV28 to TRBJ2-5; 8 bases are shared with TRBD1. The trim removed 8 bases at V and 2 bases at J, leaving 7 bases unmatched. The CDR3 spans 14 residues. Germline-derived CDR1 and CDR2 are MDHEN and SYDVKM. In nucleotides, the CDR3 is TGTGCCAGCGGCCTCCGACAGGGGCAAGAGACCCAGTACTTC. Protein product: CASGLRQGQETQYF.

The chain joins TRBV5-1 to TRBJ2-7; 10 bases agree with TRBD2. Germline CDR1 is SGHRS and CDR2 is YFSETQ. With V trimmed by 7 bases and J by 6 bases, 10 bases remained unmatched. The CDR3 runs 14 residues. The CDR3 reads CASFQGTSEGEQYF. CDR3 DNA: TGCGCCAGCTTCCAGGGGACTAGCGAAGGCGAGCAGTACTTC.

This clone was recorded a few times. The chain joins TRBV5-1 to TRBJ2-2; D ambiguous. CDR3 length: 15 residues. V was cut by 4 bases and J by 3 bases, with 13 bases left in between. Germline CDR1 reads SGHRS; CDR2 reads YFSETQ. The CDR3 reads CASSPLRWDTGELFF. CDR3 in DNA: TGCGCCAGCAGCCCTTTAAGGTGGGACACCGGGGAGCTGTTTTTT.

This clone has more than one count but fewer than ten. The rearrangement joins TRBV4-1 to TRBJ2-3; no clear D. V was cut by 4 bases and J by 0 bases, with 8 bases left in between. This CDR3 spans 14 amino acids. Germline V gene sequence: CDR1 MGHRA, CDR2 YSYEKL. CDR3 in DNA: TGCGCCAGCAGCCTGGGTTGGAGCACAGATACGCAGTATTTT. Amino acid sequence: CASSLGWSTDTQYF.

The chain links TRBV4-2 to TRBJ1-6, with D unclear. Germline lookup yields CDR1 LGHNA and CDR2 YNFKEQ. The CDR3 has 14 residues. V lost 3 bases and J 8 bases, leaving 11 bases between the germline ends. CDR3 amino acids: CASSQRTTDSPLHF. DNA for the CDR3: TGTGCCAGCAGCCAGCGGACTACTGATTCACCCCTCCACTTT.

V gene TRBV29-1 combines with J gene TRBJ2-1; D remains unclear. Per the germline V gene, CDR1 is SQVTM and CDR2 is ANQGSEA. The V end was cut by 1 base, the J end by 6 bases, with 7 bases between. This CDR3 comprises 12 residues. This CDR3 is CSVEVTINEQFF. The CDR3 DNA reads as TGCAGCGTTGAAGTAACGATCAATGAGCAGTTCTTC.

The chain uses TRBV15 and TRBJ2-1; 11 bases agree with TRBD2. The CDR3 consists of 16 residues. The ends lost 1 base at V and 5 bases at J; junction bases unmatched: 4. Looked up from germline, CDR1 is LNHNV and CDR2 is YYDKDF (reference sequence). The CDR3 sequence: CATSRAGTSGNNEQFF. CDR3 coding DNA: TGTGCCACCAGCAGAGCCGGGACTAGCGGTAACAATGAGCAGTTCTTC. Supplemented by reference TRBV15 and TRBJ2-1, the full variable domain reads DAMVIQNPRYQVTQFGKPVTLSCSQTLNHNVMYWYQQKSSQAPKLLFHYYDKDFNNEADTPDNFQSRRPNTSFCFLDIRSPGLGDTAMYLCATSRAGTSGNNEQFFGPGTRLTVL.

This chain links TRBV18 with TRBJ2-2; a weak D match, TRBD1 (5 bases). Trimming removed 2 bases at V and 0 bases at J, with 13 bases between. This CDR3 region has 17 residues. Germline loops: CDR1 KGHSH, CDR2 LQKENI. The CDR3 DNA follows: TGTGCCAGCTCACCAGGGATAGGACACTCGAACACCGGGGAGCTGTTTTTT. It encodes CASSPGIGHSNTGELFF. The variable domain in full, with the rest retrieved from reference TRBV18 and TRBJ2-2, is NAGVMQNPRHLVRRRGQEARLRCSPMKGHSHVYWYRQLPEEGLKFMVYLQKENIIDESGMPKERFSAEFPKEGPSILRIQQVVRGDSAAYFCASSPGIGHSNTGELFFGEGSRLTVL.

There are a few counts of this clone. This sequence joins TRBV5-6 and TRBJ2-1; D might be TRBD2 (6 bases). Germline lookup yields CDR1 SGHDT and CDR2 YYEEEE. V was cut by 3 bases and J by 8 bases, with 15 bases left in between. This CDR3 has 14 residues. The CDR3 nucleotides are TGTGCCAGCAGCTGGGCGGGGCCGGCCGATGAGCAGTTCTTC. Its protein product is CASSWAGPADEQFF.

The chain employs TRBV5-4 and TRBJ2-7; TRBD1 aligns across 9 bases. Trimming took 4 bases from V and 2 from J; bases not matched to a gene: 7. Germline CDR1 reads SGHNT; CDR2 reads YYREEE (reference sequence). The CDR3 loop spans 15 amino acids. DNA of the CDR3: TGTGCCAGCAGCCAAGACAGGGGGGCCACCTACGAGCAGTACTTC. It yields the protein CASSQDRGATYEQYF.

The CDR3 nucleotides are TGTGCCAGCAGCTTACCCGGGACACAGAACACTGAAGCTTTCTTT. It translates to CASSLPGTQNTEAFF. V is TRBV5-4 and J is TRBJ1-1; a weak D match, TRBD1 (6 bases). This CDR3 contains 15 residues. Germline V gives CDR1 SGHNT, CDR2 YYREEE (reference sequence). V lost 2 bases and J 1 base, leaving 12 bases between the germline ends.

DNA for the CDR3: TGTGCCAGTAGTATCAGGGACAGGGGTGGCAATGAGCAGTTCTTC. It is translated as CASSIRDRGGNEQFF. This chain connects TRBV19 to TRBJ2-1; 10 positions match TRBD1. The CDR3 has 15 residues. V gave up 3 bases and J gave up 6 bases; unmatched junction bases: 5. Germline V gene lookup returns CDR1 LNHDA and CDR2 SQIVND (reference sequence).

This chain uses TRBV7-2 with TRBJ2-3; D is unclear. Germline V gives CDR1 SGHTA, CDR2 FQGNSA. CDR3 length: 15 residues. V lost 4 bases, J lost 1 base, and 12 bases lay in between. CDR3 nucleotides: TGTGCCAGCAGCTCGCCCCTACGGGGCACAGATACGCAGTATTTT. Its protein is CASSSPLRGTDTQYF.

The V call is TRBV20-1, the J call TRBJ2-1, with D hard to call. V was trimmed by 3 bases and J by 8 bases, leaving 8 bases between them. The V gene's germline CDR1 is DFQATT and CDR2 SNEGSKA (reference sequence). The CDR3 has 11 residues. CDR3 sequence: CSASLRDEQFF. The CDR3 DNA sequence: TGCAGTGCTAGTCTCCGCGATGAGCAGTTCTTC.

The rearrangement uses TRBV5-1 and TRBJ2-1; 9 bases map to TRBD1. CDR1 SGHRS and CDR2 YFSETQ come from the germline V gene. The CDR3 is 14 residues long. V gave up 3 bases and J gave up 7 bases; unmatched junction bases: 5. The DNA of the CDR3 is TGCGCCAGCAGCTGGGGACAGGGATCTAATGAGCAGTTCTTC. This codes for CASSWGQGSNEQFF.

This chain connects TRBV25-1 to TRBJ1-2; weak D call: TRBD1 (6 bases). V lost 8 bases to trimming and J lost 4 bases, with 20 bases between them. Per germline, CDR1 MGHDK and CDR2 SYGVNS. This CDR3 is 15 amino acids long. CDR3 residues: CASHASTGTSYGYTF. DNA for the CDR3: TGTGCCAGCCACGCGTCCACCGGGACAAGCTATGGCTACACCTTC.

This clone was recorded only once. This chain joins TRBV7-2 and TRBJ2-5; 8 nucleotides align to TRBD2. The V and J ends lost 5 bases and 5 bases, in that order; junction bases with no gene match: 13. Germline assignment: CDR1 SGHTA and CDR2 FQGNSA. There are 16 residues in the CDR3. The CDR3 nucleotides read TGTGCCAGCAGCCCACTGTCTAGCGGGTTGTGGGAGACCCAGTACTTC. It translates to CASSPLSSGLWETQYF.

The chain is built from TRBV28 and TRBJ2-5; D possibly corresponds to TRBD2 (5 bases). V was trimmed by 2 bases and J by 5 bases, leaving 15 bases between them. The CDR3 has 15 amino acids. CDR1 MDHEN and CDR2 SYDVKM come from the germline V gene. The CDR3 coding sequence is TGTGCCAGCAGTTTAAAGGGCCCTAGGAGGGAGACCCAGTACTTC. It encodes CASSLKGPRRETQYF.

This clone occurred many times. This chain connects TRBV5-5 to TRBJ1-1; maybe TRBD1 (6 bases). Germline-derived CDR1 and CDR2 are SGHKS and YYEKEE (reference sequence). V shed 4 bases and J shed 5 bases, with 12 bases lying between them. CDR3 size: 13 residues. Here the CDR3 reads CASSLQRGTEAFF. DNA for the CDR3: TGTGCCAGCAGCCTACAAAGGGGGACTGAAGCTTTCTTT.